This T cell receptor beta chain was found in a study of shared clonotypes between healthy human individuals. General study results and limits: Sorted-subset sequencing, rarefaction showed, was incomplete despite large depth. Some naive CD4 clonotypes, 5% to 5.5%, turned up in common across several donors. Richness estimates generally favored naive over memory subsets.

The germline V gene has CDR1 MGHRA and CDR2 YSYEKL. Trimming stripped 3 bases from V and 7 bases from J, with 19 bases between. This CDR3 spans 16 amino acids. Several immunoSEQ 96-well plates shared each subset's DNA, each plate a replicate. This table comes from immunoSEQ multiplex PCR, and its TCRdb copy is limited to in-frame clones, with some not included. This table holds 600,000 to 750,000 clones, roughly 87% found once. On this clone itself: Antigen: not known.

The receptor was isolated from a man aged 18 to 29 in good health. Some clones in this sample may be carry-over from other donors' samples. Sequenced: memory CD8+ T cells from PBMCs. Indicated subset: CD45RO+ cells pooled with CCR7-negative TemRA cells. The rearrangement links TRBV4-1 to TRBJ1-5, with D hard to call. The CDR3 DNA sequence: TGCGCCAGCAGCCAGGACCCTGGGCCTGGGAGGCAGCCCCAGCATTTT. This codes for CASSQDPGPGRQPQHF.